A selection of T cell receptor beta chains follows, all from one sample in a study of cytomegalovirus exposure and HLA in healthy donors. Profiled with immunoSEQ multiplex PCR; TCRdb holds only in-frame clones, not every one. The data hold about 190,000 clones, with just under 75% observed a single time. Sequencing used PBMCs. The source of these receptors is a man aged 25-45 years in good health and CMV-seropositive. Each CDR3 is given with its conserved first and last residue. Each record gives: clone size, J gene, V gene, D gene, CDR3 protein, CDR3 DNA. D genes are given only for firm matches. Clone sizes are given selectively: once, few, many, or a class where the clone is expanded.

NA	TRBJ1-4	TRBV29-1	NA	CSVGQALNEKLFF	TGCAGCGTTGGACAGGCCCTTAATGAAAAACTGTTTTTT
NA	TRBJ1-2	TRBV6-5	NA	CASRPEKTAPGYTF	TGTGCCAGCAGACCCGAAAAGACAGCCCCCGGTTACACCTTC
NA	TRBJ1-2	TRBV28	TRBD1	CASRVPGQGNYGYTF	TGTGCCAGCAGGGTCCCGGGACAGGGAAACTATGGCTACACCTTC
NA	TRBJ1-2	TRBV28	NA	CASRPSGYGYTF	TGTGCCAGCAGACCATCGGGGTATGGCTACACCTTC
few	TRBJ2-7	TRBV6-6	TRBD1	CASSTGGEQYF	TGTGCCAGCAGTACAGGGGGCGAGCAGTACTTC
few	TRBJ2-5	TRBV15	NA	CATSRVEAEQYF	TGTGCCACCAGCAGAGTTGAAGCGGAGCAGTACTTC
NA	TRBJ2-1	TRBV7-9	TRBD2	CASRAGTSGGRSYNEQFF	TGTGCCAGCAGGGCCGGGACTAGCGGGGGCCGATCCTACAATGAGCAGTTCTTC
NA	TRBJ1-2	TRBV30	NA	CAWSVRSRSYGYTF	TGTGCCTGGAGTGTAAGGTCCAGGTCCTATGGCTACACCTTC
NA	TRBJ2-2	TRBV1	NA	CTSSQDWGGNNANTGELFF	TGCACCAGCAGCCAAGATTGGGGGGGAAATAACGCGAACACCGGGGAGCTGTTTTTT
NA	TRBJ1-4	TRBV10-3	TRBD1	CATRGQDEKLFF	TGTGCCACCAGGGGGCAGGATGAAAAACTGTTTTTT
NA	TRBJ1-1	TRBV6-1	TRBD1	CASSELGIWTGGVAFF	TGTGCCAGCAGTGAATTGGGTATTTGGACAGGAGGCGTAGCTTTCTTT
few	TRBJ2-2	TRBV4-3	TRBD1	CASSQDLLGQGVGELFF	TGCGCCAGCAGCCAAGATCTGCTCGGACAGGGAGTCGGGGAGCTGTTTTTT
NA	TRBJ1-6	TRBV20-1	NA	CSATAGVNF	TGCAGTGCTACCGCAGGGGTGAACTTT
NA	TRBJ2-3	TRBV9	NA	CASSGLVPDTQYF	TGTGCCAGCAGCGGACTAGTGCCAGATACGCAGTATTTT
few	TRBJ2-1	TRBV13	TRBD2	CASSPLAGGRVDEQFF	TGTGCCAGCAGCCCGTTGGCGGGGGGGCGAGTCGATGAGCAGTTCTTC
NA	TRBJ1-4	TRBV4-2	NA	CASSQPTGMENEKLFF	TGTGCCAGCAGCCAACCCACAGGGATGGAGAATGAAAAACTGTTTTTT
few	TRBJ2-7	TRBV11-2	TRBD1	CASRNRGLGYEQYF	TGTGCCAGCAGAAACAGGGGGCTGGGGTACGAGCAGTACTTC
NA	TRBJ2-7	TRBV28	NA	CASSDPGGTGSSYEQYF	TGTGCCAGCAGCGACCCCGGAGGGACGGGGAGCTCCTACGAGCAGTACTTC
NA	TRBJ1-1	TRBV9	NA	CASSVDWNTEAFF	TGTGCCAGCAGCGTAGACTGGAACACTGAAGCTTTCTTT
once	TRBJ1-1	TRBV10-3	NA	CAISGGVNTEAFF	TGTGCCATCAGTGGGGGGGTGAACACTGAAGCTTTCTTT
NA	TRBJ1-1	TRBV19	NA	CASTRTELNTEAFF	TGTGCCAGTACCCGGACAGAACTGAACACTGAAGCTTTCTTT
NA	TRBJ2-7	TRBV5-8	NA	CASSLATEQYF	TGTGCCAGCAGCTTGGCGACTGAGCAGTACTTC
NA	TRBJ2-1	TRBV9	NA	CASSPSVSYNEQFF	TGTGCCAGCAGCCCATCGGTCTCCTACAATGAGCAGTTCTTC
once	TRBJ2-3	TRBV10-3	NA	CAISGQPGTDTQYF	TGTGCCATCAGTGGTCAACCGGGGACAGATACGCAGTATTTT
NA	TRBJ2-5	TRBV10-3	TRBD1	CAISKSPPGQGFDQETQYF	TGTGCCATCAGCAAGAGCCCCCCGGGACAGGGTTTTGACCAAGAGACCCAGTACTTC
NA	TRBJ1-5	TRBV7-9	NA	CASSPGEVSNQPQHF	TGTGCCAGCAGCCCCGGTGAGGTTAGCAATCAGCCCCAGCATTTT
NA	TRBJ2-1	TRBV4-2	NA	CASSLEGGREQFF	TGTGCCAGCAGCCTTGAGGGGGGGAGGGAGCAGTTCTTC
NA	TRBJ1-3	TRBV4-3	NA	CASSQDGGSGNTIYF	TGCGCCAGCAGCCAAGATGGGGGGAGTGGAAACACCATATATTTT
NA	TRBJ1-2	TRBV5-6	NA	CASSFRGVDYGYTF	TGTGCCAGCAGCTTCAGGGGAGTGGACTATGGCTACACCTTC
NA	TRBJ2-3	TRBV9	NA	CASSSGGLQDTQYF	TGTGCCAGCAGCTCAGGCGGACTACAAGATACGCAGTATTTT
once	TRBJ2-1	TRBV20-1	NA	CSARDRVEQFF	TGCAGTGCTAGAGACAGGGTCGAGCAGTTCTTC
NA	TRBJ1-5	TRBV4-3	NA	CASSQDPLQPQHF	TGCGCCAGCAGCCAAGATCCTCTTCAGCCCCAGCATTTT
few	TRBJ2-7	TRBV6-1	TRBD1	CASSEWTGYEQYF	TGTGCCAGCAGTGAATGGACAGGGTACGAGCAGTACTTC
NA	TRBJ2-2	TRBV12-5	NA	CASGLVVGGNTGELFF	TGTGCTAGTGGTTTGGTAGTGGGGGGTAACACCGGGGAGCTGTTTTTT
NA	TRBJ2-7	TRBV5-4	TRBD1	CASSLPGQGNYEQYF	TGTGCCAGCAGCTTACCGGGACAGGGGAACTACGAGCAGTACTTC
NA	TRBJ2-3	TRBV6-1	TRBD1	CASPRGTGYTDTQYF	TGTGCCAGCCCTAGAGGGACAGGGTACACAGATACGCAGTATTTT
NA	TRBJ1-2	TRBV9	NA	CASSHPEGWGGYTF	TGTGCCAGCAGCCACCCGGAGGGGTGGGGCGGCTACACCTTC
NA	TRBJ2-1	TRBV11-3	NA	CASSLGLANNEQFF	TGTGCCAGCAGCTTAGGGCTAGCAAACAATGAGCAGTTCTTC
NA	TRBJ2-2	TRBV9	TRBD1	CASSVRRTGPNTGELFF	TGTGCCAGCAGCGTACGCCGGACAGGTCCGAACACCGGGGAGCTGTTTTTT
NA	TRBJ2-4	TRBV7-2	NA	CASSFGDIQYF	TGTGCCAGCAGCTTCGGGGACATTCAGTACTTC
NA	TRBJ2-7	TRBV19	NA	CASSIGTLSYEQYF	TGTGCCAGTAGTATTGGGACATTATCCTACGAGCAGTACTTC
NA	TRBJ2-3	TRBV7-9	NA	CASRLSQASTDTQYF	TGTGCCAGCAGACTTTCCCAGGCTAGCACAGATACGCAGTATTTT
NA	TRBJ1-1	TRBV28	NA	CASSPYRDTEAFF	TGTGCCAGCAGTCCCTACAGGGACACTGAAGCTTTCTTT
once	TRBJ2-7	TRBV28	TRBD2	CASVPQGLPSYEQYF	TGTGCCAGTGTACCGCAGGGACTACCCTCCTACGAGCAGTACTTC
once	TRBJ1-2	TRBV7-9	NA	CASSFRSSYGYTF	TGTGCCAGCAGCTTTCGGAGCAGCTATGGCTACACCTTC
few	TRBJ2-1	TRBV7-9	NA	CASSSPSVVSEQFF	TGTGCCAGCAGCTCTCCAAGTGTAGTTAGTGAGCAGTTCTTC